The TCR beta chain described here comes from a study of blood T cell repertoires in COVID-19. Germline trimming cut 4 bases from V and 5 bases from J; bases unmatched to any gene: 8. The CDR3 extends over 17 amino acids. Germline CDR1 MGHRA, CDR2 YSYEKL. This clone occurred once. Method: immunoSEQ multiplex PCR; TCRdb's copy keeps in-frame clones and lacks some. There are under 100,000 clones in the sample; 80% to 90% occur only once, and less than 15% lies in the top ten. This TCR came from a human donor in a cohort sampled during active COVID-19. The sequenced material came from peripheral blood. The chain uses TRBV4-1 and TRBJ2-5, with 15 nucleotides matching TRBD2. The CDR3 is CASSPAGTSGGLETQYF. The DNA for the CDR3 is TGCGCCAGCAGCCCCGCCGGGACTAGCGGGGGGTTGGAGACCCAGTACTTC.